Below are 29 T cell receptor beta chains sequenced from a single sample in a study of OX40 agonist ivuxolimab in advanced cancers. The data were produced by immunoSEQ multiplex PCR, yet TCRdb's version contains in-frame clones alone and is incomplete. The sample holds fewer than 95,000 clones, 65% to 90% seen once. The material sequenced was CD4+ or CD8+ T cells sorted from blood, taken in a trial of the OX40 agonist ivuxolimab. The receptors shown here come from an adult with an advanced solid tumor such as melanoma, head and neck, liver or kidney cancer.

The CDR3 DNA reads TGTGCCAGCAGCGTAGCTGGGCCAGGGTCGTATAGCGGAAACACCATATATTTT. Amino acid sequence: CASSVAGPGSYSGNTIYF. This chain connects TRBV9 to TRBJ1-3; a weak D match, TRBD1 (5 bases). The CDR3 is 18 residues long. Per the germline V gene, CDR1 is SGDLS and CDR2 is YYNGEE. The ends were cut back, 0 bases at V and 4 bases at J, with 20 bases in the middle.

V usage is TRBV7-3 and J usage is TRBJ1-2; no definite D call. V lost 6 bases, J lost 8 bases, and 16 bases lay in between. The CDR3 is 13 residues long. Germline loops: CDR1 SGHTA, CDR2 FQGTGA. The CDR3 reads CASREDPASGYTF. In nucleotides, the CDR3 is TGTGCCAGCAGAGAGGACCCGGCAAGCGGCTACACCTTC.

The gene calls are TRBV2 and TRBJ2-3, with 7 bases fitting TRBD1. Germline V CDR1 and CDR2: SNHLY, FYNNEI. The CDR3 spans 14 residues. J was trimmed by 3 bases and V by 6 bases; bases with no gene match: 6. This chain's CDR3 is CASRDRETTDTQYF. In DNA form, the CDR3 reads TGTGCCAGCAGAGACAGGGAAACGACAGATACGCAGTATTTT.

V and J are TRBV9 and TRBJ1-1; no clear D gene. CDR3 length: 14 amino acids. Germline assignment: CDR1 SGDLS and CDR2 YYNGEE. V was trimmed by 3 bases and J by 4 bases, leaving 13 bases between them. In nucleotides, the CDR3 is TGTGCCAGCAGCGCCCGGGGAGGGAGCACTGAAGCTTTCTTT. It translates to CASSARGGSTEAFF.

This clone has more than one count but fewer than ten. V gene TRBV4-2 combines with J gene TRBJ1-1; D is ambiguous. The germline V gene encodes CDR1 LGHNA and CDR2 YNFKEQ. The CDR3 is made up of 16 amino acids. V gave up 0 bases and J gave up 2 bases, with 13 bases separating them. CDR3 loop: CASSQDLGAGNTEAFF. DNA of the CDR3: TGTGCCAGCAGCCAAGATCTCGGCGCGGGTAACACTGAAGCTTTCTTT.

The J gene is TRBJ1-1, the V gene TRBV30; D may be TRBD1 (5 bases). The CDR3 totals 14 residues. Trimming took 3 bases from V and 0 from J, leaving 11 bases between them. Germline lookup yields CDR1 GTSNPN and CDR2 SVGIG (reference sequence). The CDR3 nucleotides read TGTGCCTGGAGGTCGGGGACGGTGAACACTGAAGCTTTCTTT. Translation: CAWRSGTVNTEAFF.

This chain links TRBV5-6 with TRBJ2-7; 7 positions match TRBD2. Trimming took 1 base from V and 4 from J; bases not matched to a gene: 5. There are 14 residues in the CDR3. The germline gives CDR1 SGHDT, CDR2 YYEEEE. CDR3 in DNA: TGTGCCAGCAGCTTGCGAGGACTAGTGTACGAGCAGTACTTC. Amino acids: CASSLRGLVYEQYF.

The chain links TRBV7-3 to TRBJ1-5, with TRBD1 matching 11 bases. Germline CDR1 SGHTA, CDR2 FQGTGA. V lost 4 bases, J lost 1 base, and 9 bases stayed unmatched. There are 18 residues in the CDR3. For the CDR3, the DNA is TGTGCCAGCAGCTCGGACAGGGGGCAATGTTTCAGCAATCAGCCCCAGCATTTT. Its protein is CASSSDRGQCFSNQPQHF.

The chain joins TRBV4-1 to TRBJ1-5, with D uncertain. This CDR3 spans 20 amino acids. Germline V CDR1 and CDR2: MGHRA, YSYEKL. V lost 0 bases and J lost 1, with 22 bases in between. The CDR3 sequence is CASSQDLNAGTLSSNQPQHF. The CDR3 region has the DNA TGCGCCAGCAGCCAAGATCTAAACGCAGGTACCCTCTCCAGCAATCAGCCCCAGCATTTT.

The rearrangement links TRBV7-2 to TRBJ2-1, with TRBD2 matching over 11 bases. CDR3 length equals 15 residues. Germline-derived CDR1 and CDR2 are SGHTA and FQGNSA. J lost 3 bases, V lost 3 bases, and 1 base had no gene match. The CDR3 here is CASSFSGGVYNEQFF. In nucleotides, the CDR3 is TGTGCCAGCAGCTTTAGCGGGGGGGTCTACAATGAGCAGTTCTTC.

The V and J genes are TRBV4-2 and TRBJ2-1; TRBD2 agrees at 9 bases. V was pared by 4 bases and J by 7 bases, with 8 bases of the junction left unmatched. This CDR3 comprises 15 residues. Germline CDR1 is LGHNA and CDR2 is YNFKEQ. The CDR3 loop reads CASSPPAGGLNEQFF. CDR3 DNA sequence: TGTGCCAGCAGCCCACCGGCGGGGGGGCTGAATGAGCAGTTCTTC.

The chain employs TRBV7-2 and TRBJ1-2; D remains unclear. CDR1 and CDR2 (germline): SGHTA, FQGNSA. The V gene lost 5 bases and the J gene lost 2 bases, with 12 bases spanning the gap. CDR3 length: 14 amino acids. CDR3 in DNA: TGTGCCAGCAGCCAAGTATCAGGCAACTATGGCTACACCTTC. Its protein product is CASSQVSGNYGYTF.

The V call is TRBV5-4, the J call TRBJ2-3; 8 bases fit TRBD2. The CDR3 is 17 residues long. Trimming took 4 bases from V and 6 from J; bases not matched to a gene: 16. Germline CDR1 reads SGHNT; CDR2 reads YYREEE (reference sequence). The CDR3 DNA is TGTGCCAGCAGCCGGGCGGCCCTCGGGGGGGCTTTTGATACGCAGTATTTT. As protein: CASSRAALGGAFDTQYF.

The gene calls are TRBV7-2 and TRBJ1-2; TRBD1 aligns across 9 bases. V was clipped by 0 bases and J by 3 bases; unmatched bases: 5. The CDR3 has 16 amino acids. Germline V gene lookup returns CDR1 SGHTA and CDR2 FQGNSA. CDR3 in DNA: TGTGCCAGCAGCTTAGCGAGGGGACAGGGCCACTATGGCTACACCTTC. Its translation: CASSLARGQGHYGYTF. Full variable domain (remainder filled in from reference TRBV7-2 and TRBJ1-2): GAGVSQSPSNKVTEKGKDVELRCDPISGHTALYWYRQSLGQGLEFLIYFQGNSAPDKSGLPSDRFSAERTGGSVSTLTIQRTQQEDSAVYLCASSLARGQGHYGYTFGSGTRLTVV.

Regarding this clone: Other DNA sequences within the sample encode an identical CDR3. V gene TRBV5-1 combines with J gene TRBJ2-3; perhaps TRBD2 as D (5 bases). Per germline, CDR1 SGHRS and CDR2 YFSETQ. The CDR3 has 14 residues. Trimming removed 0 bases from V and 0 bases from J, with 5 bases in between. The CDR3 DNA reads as TGCGCCAGCAGCTTGGGAGGGAGCACAGATACGCAGTATTTT. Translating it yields CASSLGGSTDTQYF. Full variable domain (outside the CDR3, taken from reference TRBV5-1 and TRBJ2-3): KAGVTQTPRYLIKTRGQQVTLSCSPISGHRSVSWYQQTPGQGLQFLFEYFSETQRNKGNFPGRFSGRQFSNSRSEMNVSTLELGDSALYLCASSLGGSTDTQYFGPGTRLTVL.

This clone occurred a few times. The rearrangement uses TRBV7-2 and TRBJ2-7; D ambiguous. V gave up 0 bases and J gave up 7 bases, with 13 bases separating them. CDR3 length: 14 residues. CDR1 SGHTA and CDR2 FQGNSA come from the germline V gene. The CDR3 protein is CASSLANVLGEQYF. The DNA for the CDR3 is TGTGCCAGCAGCTTAGCGAATGTCCTAGGGGAGCAGTACTTC. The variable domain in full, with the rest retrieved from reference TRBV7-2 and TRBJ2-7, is GAGVSQSPSNKVTEKGKDVELRCDPISGHTALYWYRQSLGQGLEFLIYFQGNSAPDKSGLPSDRFSAERTGGSVSTLTIQRTQQEDSAVYLCASSLANVLGEQYFGPGTRLTVT.

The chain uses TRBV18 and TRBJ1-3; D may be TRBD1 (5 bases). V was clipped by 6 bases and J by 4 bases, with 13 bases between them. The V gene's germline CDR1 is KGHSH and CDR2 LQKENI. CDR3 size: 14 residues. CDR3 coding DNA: TGTGCCAGCTCGCCCGGGACTTCAGGAAACACCATATATTTT. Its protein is CASSPGTSGNTIYF.

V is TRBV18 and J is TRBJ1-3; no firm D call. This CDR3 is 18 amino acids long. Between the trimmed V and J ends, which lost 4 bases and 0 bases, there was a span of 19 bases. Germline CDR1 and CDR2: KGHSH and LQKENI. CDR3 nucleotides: TGTGCCAGCTCACAATCGGTGCCGGGAGGACGCTCTGGAAACACCATATATTTT. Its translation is CASSQSVPGGRSGNTIYF.

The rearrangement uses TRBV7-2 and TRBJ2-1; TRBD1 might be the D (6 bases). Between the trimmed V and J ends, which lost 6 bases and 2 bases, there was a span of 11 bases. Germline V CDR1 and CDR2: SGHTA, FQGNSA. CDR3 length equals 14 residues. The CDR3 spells CASSKDRTYNEQFF. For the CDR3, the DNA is TGTGCCAGCAGTAAGGACAGAACCTACAATGAGCAGTTCTTC.

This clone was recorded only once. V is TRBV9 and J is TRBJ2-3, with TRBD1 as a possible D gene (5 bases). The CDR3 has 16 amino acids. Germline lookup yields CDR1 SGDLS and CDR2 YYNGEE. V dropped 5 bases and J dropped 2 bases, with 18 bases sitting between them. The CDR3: CASRVVGAPHTDTQYF. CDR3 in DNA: TGTGCCAGCAGAGTCGTTGGGGCGCCACACACAGATACGCAGTATTTT.

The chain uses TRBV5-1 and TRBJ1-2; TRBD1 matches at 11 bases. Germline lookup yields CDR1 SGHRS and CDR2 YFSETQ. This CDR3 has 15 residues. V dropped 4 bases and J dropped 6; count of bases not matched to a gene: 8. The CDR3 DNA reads TGCGCCAGCAGCCCCGCCGGACAGGGGGCGAATGGCTACACCTTC. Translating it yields CASSPAGQGANGYTF.

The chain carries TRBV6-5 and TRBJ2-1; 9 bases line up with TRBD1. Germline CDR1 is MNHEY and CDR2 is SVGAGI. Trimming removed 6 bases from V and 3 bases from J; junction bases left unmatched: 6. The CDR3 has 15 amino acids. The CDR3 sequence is CASSLRGQGYNEQFF. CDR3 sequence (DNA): TGTGCCAGCAGCCTACGGGGACAGGGCTACAATGAGCAGTTCTTC.

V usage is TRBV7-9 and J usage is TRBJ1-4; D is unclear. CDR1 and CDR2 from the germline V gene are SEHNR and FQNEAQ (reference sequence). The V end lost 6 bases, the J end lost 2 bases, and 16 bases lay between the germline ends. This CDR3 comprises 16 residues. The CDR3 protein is CASSSGGSGTNEKLFF. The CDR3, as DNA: TGTGCCAGCAGTTCCGGTGGAAGCGGTACTAATGAAAAACTGTTTTTT.

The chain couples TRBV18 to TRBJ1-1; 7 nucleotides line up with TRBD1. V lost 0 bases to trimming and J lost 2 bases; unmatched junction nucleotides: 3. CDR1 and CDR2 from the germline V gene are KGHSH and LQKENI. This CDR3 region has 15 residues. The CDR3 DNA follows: TGTGCCAGCTCACCACCGAGGGGGCTTAACACTGAAGCTTTCTTT. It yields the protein CASSPPRGLNTEAFF.

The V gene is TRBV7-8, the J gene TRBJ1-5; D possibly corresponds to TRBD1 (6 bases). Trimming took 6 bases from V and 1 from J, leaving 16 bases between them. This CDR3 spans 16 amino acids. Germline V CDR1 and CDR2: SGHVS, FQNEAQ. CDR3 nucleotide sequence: TGTGCCAGCAGTGTAGTGGGGGGCGAGAGCAATCAGCCCCAGCATTTT. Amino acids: CASSVVGGESNQPQHF.

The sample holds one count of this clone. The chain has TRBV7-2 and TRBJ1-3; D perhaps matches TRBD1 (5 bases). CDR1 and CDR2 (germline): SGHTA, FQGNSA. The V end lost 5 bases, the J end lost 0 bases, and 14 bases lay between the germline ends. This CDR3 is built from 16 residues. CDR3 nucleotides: TGTGCCAGCAGCCGCGTTGGGGCAAACTCTGGAAACACCATATATTTT. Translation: CASSRVGANSGNTIYF.

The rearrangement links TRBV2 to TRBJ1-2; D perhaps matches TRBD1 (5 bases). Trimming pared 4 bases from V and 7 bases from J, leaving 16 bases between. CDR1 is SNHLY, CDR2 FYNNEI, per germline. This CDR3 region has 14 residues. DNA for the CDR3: TGTGCCAGCAGTGCCTTAGGGGAGGGGATTGGCTACACCTTC. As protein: CASSALGEGIGYTF.

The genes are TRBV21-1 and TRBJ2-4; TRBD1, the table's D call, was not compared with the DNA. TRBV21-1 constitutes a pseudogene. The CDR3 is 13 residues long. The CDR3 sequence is CASRRQGLNIQYF. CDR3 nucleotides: TGTGCCAGCAGAAGACAGGGGTTAAACATTCAGTACTTC.

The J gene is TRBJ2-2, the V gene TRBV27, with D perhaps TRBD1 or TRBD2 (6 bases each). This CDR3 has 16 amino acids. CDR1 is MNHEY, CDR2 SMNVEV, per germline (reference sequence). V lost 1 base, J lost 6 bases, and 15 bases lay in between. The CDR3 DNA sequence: TGTGCCAGCAGTTTATACCAGATGAGGGGGGCCGGGGAGCTGTTTTTT. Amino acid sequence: CASSLYQMRGAGELFF.